The clone carrying this T cell receptor (beta chain) was recorded at least ten times. Its antigen remains unidentified. Germline CDR1 and CDR2: LGHNA and YSLEER. CDR3 length: 14 amino acids. With 4 bases removed from V and 5 bases from J, the gap between germline ends came to 15 bases. TCR cDNA, made by 5'RACE template switching, carried an added universal primer site and UMIs. TCRdb called the 5' RACE reads again in MiXCR, with one record for every CDR3 protein. Of more than 120,000 distinct CDR3 sequences listed, more than 6% are singletons. These data belong to a study of T cells after yellow fever vaccination. Whole-study context: SMART-Seq v4 Ultra Low Input served to prepare low-cell-number fractions.

Study conclusions and caveats: The CD4 and CD8 compartments had a small share of their clonotypes in common. Boosting was followed by the reappearance of most primary-vaccination clones (around 95% CD4, under 90% CD8).

This chain uses TRBV4-3 with TRBJ2-7, with D maybe TRBD1 (5 bases). Sequenced material: CD4+ T cells sorted from PBMCs, taken 5 days after the yellow fever booster vaccination. The TCR sequence derives from a young man who received the YFV17D yellow fever vaccine. The CDR3 coding sequence is TGCGCCAGCAGCCGAACGGCTAGGGGAAACGAGCAGTACTTC. Its protein is CASSRTARGNEQYF.